The 12 T cell receptor beta chains reported below all come from one sample, sequenced in a study of OX40 agonist ivuxolimab in advanced cancers. Sequencing used immunoSEQ multiplex PCR; TCRdb keeps in-frame clones, though not all of them. The sample consists of around 62,000 clones, about 79% of them appearing once. The sample consisted of CD4+ or CD8+ T cells sorted from blood, taken in a trial of the OX40 agonist ivuxolimab. These receptor sequences come from an adult with an advanced solid tumor such as melanoma, head and neck, liver or kidney cancer.

Worth noting for this clone: Other DNA sequences within the sample encode an identical CDR3. The chain employs TRBV28 and TRBJ1-2; 8 bases agree with TRBD1. The CDR3 is 14 residues long. CDR1 is MDHEN and CDR2 is SYDVKM in the germline V gene. V trimming: 4 bases; J trimming: 2 bases; junction bases outside the gene matches: 3. This CDR3 is CASSSGTGNYGYTF. For the CDR3, the DNA is TGTGCCAGCAGTTCCGGGACAGGAAACTATGGCTACACCTTC.

V usage is TRBV6-1 and J usage is TRBJ1-5, with a possible D match to TRBD1 (5 bases). Germline assignment: CDR1 MNHNS and CDR2 SASEGT. The V end lost 4 bases, the J end lost 3 bases, and 16 bases lay between the germline ends. The CDR3 spans 16 residues. The CDR3 reads CASSGGTAGPNQPQHF. As DNA, the CDR3 is TGTGCCAGCAGTGGCGGGACGGCGGGGCCCAATCAGCCCCAGCATTTT.

The chain combines TRBV7-9 with TRBJ1-3; TRBD1 matches 9 bases. The CDR3 length is 15 residues. Germline CDR1 SEHNR, CDR2 FQNEAQ (reference sequence). The J segment lost 2 bases and the V segment lost 5 bases, leaving 4 bases of the junction unmatched. CDR3 region: CASSEGTGPGNTIYF. Here the CDR3 DNA reads TGTGCCAGCAGCGAAGGGACAGGGCCTGGAAACACCATATATTTT.

CDR3 sequence reads: CASSFGPGDGNTIYF. CDR3 in DNA: TGTGCCAGCAGCTTCGGGCCTGGCGACGGAAACACCATATATTTT. The V gene is TRBV5-6, the J gene TRBJ1-3, with D unclear. CDR1 is SGHDT, CDR2 YYEEEE, per germline. The CDR3 covers 15 residues. With 2 bases removed from V and 4 bases from J, the gap between germline ends came to 13 bases.

This clone has just a few counts. CDR3 amino acids: CASSPPRDRSTYNSPLHF. CDR3 bases: TGTGCCAGCAGTCCCCCCCGGGACAGGTCTACCTATAATTCACCCCTCCACTTT. J is TRBJ1-6 and V is TRBV6-7, with 8 nucleotides matching TRBD1. TRBV6-7 is an open reading frame, and its role is uncertain. The CDR3 contains 18 residues. After removal of 5 bases from V and 2 bases from J, the junction contained 11 bases not matched to a gene.

The chain is built from TRBV6-6 and TRBJ2-7; no clear D. The V end was cut by 6 bases, the J end by 2 bases, with 14 bases between. The V gene's germline CDR1 is MNHNY and CDR2 SVGAGI (reference sequence). The CDR3 extends over 14 amino acids. CDR3 amino acids: CASSPPSAPYEQYF. The CDR3 nucleotides read TGTGCCAGCAGCCCGCCTTCAGCTCCCTACGAGCAGTACTTC.

This clone was seen a single time. The chain carries TRBV18 and TRBJ2-5, with TRBD2 matching over 11 bases. With the DNA end fitting TRBJ2-7 better, the J assignment may be wrong. This CDR3 has 15 amino acids. Germline assignment: CDR1 KGHSH and CDR2 LQKENI. In DNA, the CDR3 is TGTGCCAGCTCACGTAGCGGGGGGGCTTTACACGAGCAGTACTTC. The encoded protein is CASSRSGGALHEQYF.

The chain couples TRBV19 to TRBJ1-3; no clear D gene. CDR3 length: 15 amino acids. Trimming removed 5 bases at V and 0 bases at J, with 11 bases between. CDR1 and CDR2 (germline): LNHDA, SQIVND (reference sequence). The DNA for the CDR3 is TGTGCCAGTAGTCCCCGTCGGGTCTCTGGAAACACCATATATTTT. Residues: CASSPRRVSGNTIYF. The full variable domain, its missing parts supplied by reference TRBV19 and TRBJ1-3, is DGGITQSPKYLFRKEGQNVTLSCEQNLNHDAMYWYRQDPGQGLRLIYYSQIVNDFQKGDIAEGYSVSREKKESFPLTVTSAQKNPTAFYLCASSPRRVSGNTIYFGEGSWLTVV.

The genes are TRBV7-6 and TRBJ2-2; 7 bases are shared with TRBD2. Germline-derived CDR1 and CDR2 are SGHVS and FNYEAQ. CDR3 length: 21 amino acids. The ends lost 0 bases at V and 2 bases at J; junction bases unmatched: 18. The CDR3 region is CASSLALRRTRTRVNTGELFF. CDR3 sequence (DNA): TGTGCCAGCAGCTTAGCCCTCCGGCGGACCCGGACTAGAGTAAACACCGGGGAGCTGTTTTTT.

Comments on this clone: This specimen includes other DNA sequences encoding the same CDR3. The rearrangement links TRBV2 to TRBJ1-5; possibly TRBD1 for D (5 bases). Per the germline V gene, CDR1 is SNHLY and CDR2 is FYNNEI. The V end was cut by 3 bases, the J end by 1 base, with 7 bases between. The CDR3 runs 14 residues. CDR3 sequence: CASSDGASNQPQHF. CDR3 DNA: TGTGCCAGCAGTGATGGGGCGAGCAATCAGCCCCAGCATTTT.

This chain joins TRBV6-1 and TRBJ2-3; tentative D call: TRBD1 (5 bases). Germline CDR1 is MNHNS and CDR2 is SASEGT. The CDR3 is made up of 14 amino acids. V was shortened by 6 bases and J by 7 bases, with 17 bases between the two germline ends. In DNA, the CDR3 is TGTGCCAGCAGCCGAGAGACGACAGTCCATACGCAGTATTTT. Translated: CASSRETTVHTQYF.

The genes are TRBV21-1 and TRBJ1-2; TRBD1 was called by the table and not checked on the DNA. TRBV21-1 is classified as a pseudogene. This CDR3 spans 15 amino acids. CDR3 amino acids: CANSNGTEPGEGYTF. In DNA form, the CDR3 reads TGTGCCAACAGCAATGGGACAGAGCCGGGGGAAGGCTACACCTTC.